Included here is one T cell receptor beta chain sequence, with context. CD45RO/CCR7/CD25/CD127/CD95/CD27 sorting isolated CD4+ naive, central memory, regulatory and stem cell-like memory cells. The data were taken from a study of beta chain features in type 1 diabetes. Per germline, CDR1 SEHNR and CDR2 FQNEAQ (reference sequence). With 5 bases clipped from V and 5 bases from J, the junction kept 13 bases outside the gene matches. This CDR3 is 16 amino acids long. The entirety of the isolated RNA underwent reverse transcription, so expressed TCRB transcripts were sequenced. Profiling relied on immunoSEQ multiplex PCR, and the TCRdb table lists in-frame clones only, not all of them. The sample records a few hundred thousand clones, 11% being singletons.

What was sequenced was naive CD4+ T cells from blood. This chain uses TRBV7-9 with TRBJ2-5, with 8 bases matching TRBD1. The receptor was isolated from a woman in her thirties in good health. The CDR3 loop is CASSPPLQGARETQYF. CDR3 sequence (DNA): TGTGCCAGCAGCCCTCCGCTCCAGGGGGCTCGGGAGACCCAGTACTTC.